This T cell receptor beta chain originates from a study of T cells in Graves' hyperthyroidism and ophthalmopathy. Study-level background: Blood from the periphery was taken at initial diagnosis, before any treatment.

The table lists this clonotype with many counts. Its cognate antigen is unknown. Trimming left V 5 bases short and J 2 bases short, with 6 bases between. Looked up from germline, CDR1 is MNHNS and CDR2 is SASEGT. The CDR3 runs 12 residues. Researchers amplified the TCR beta CDR3 regions from RNA transcripts. Carried out on the TCR CDR3, a first-round RT-PCR used the HTBI primer set. TCRdb recomputed calls from the multiplex PCR reads with MiXCR, one row per CDR3 protein. Among 350,000 to 400,000 distinct CDR3 sequences listed, approximately 19% were seen once. Points from the study as a whole: Ophthalmopathy was told apart from stable hyperthyroidism by a 13 V-J model.

Those with hyperthyroidism were 18 to 65 years old, newly diagnosed, and ill for under 2 months. The chain employs TRBV6-1 and TRBJ1-2; no clear D gene. This TCR derives from a woman aged 18 to 35 with Graves' hyperthyroidism. Input material: blood. The CDR3 coding sequence is TGTGCCAGCAGTACACTGAACTATGGCTACACCTTC. It encodes CASSTLNYGYTF.